This TCR beta chain was captured in a study of T cell repertoires in aging, cancer and after chemotherapy (dated by TCRdb to the late 2010s). Study-wide context: The donors fell into six age groups ranging from 30 or younger to 70 or older, and each group had at least three individuals. Alongside 95 to 100 healthy donors serving as a reference group, the cohort included some 220 cancer patients, of whom some 90 had hematological cancers and some 130 had solid cancers. The study profiled peripheral blood TCR beta repertoires from healthy donors and cancer patients to examine immunoaging and T cell reconstitution after chemotherapy. In the solid tumor group, the paired samples taken before and after chemotherapy came from brain tumor (glioblastoma) patients given temozolomide-based therapy. In total, the full dataset held about 8.8 million TCR reads.

This clonotype is regarded as medium-sized (0.01 to 0.1%). The target of this receptor is not known. Nothing much larger sits one base from this clone, and base qualities are not available. TCR beta rearrangements were amplified from genomic DNA extracted from peripheral blood rather than from sorted cells or RNA. Rearranged TRB sequences spanning V, D and J segments were amplified by multiplex touch-down PCR using a mixed TRB-A/B primer pool. Two consecutive PCR reactions with Phusion HS II polymerase added Illumina adapters and sample indices to the amplicons. The amplicons were purified from gel with the NucleoSpin Gel and PCR Clean-up kit and then assessed with Qubit and an Agilent 2100 Bioanalyzer. Libraries were sequenced on an Illumina MiSeq using 600-cycle, single-indexed, paired-end runs. In the source study's methods: Processing of the TRB sequences was carried out with MiXCR versions 2.12 and 3.0.5. Each unique CDR3 nucleotide sequence counted as one clone, and only productive sequences with at least two reads were retained. The repertoire metrics were Shannon diversity, evenness, clonality (calculated as one minus evenness), and diversity profiles parameterized by alpha from 0 to 5. The IGoR algorithm was used to calculate generation probabilities of clones in the paired pre- and post-chemotherapy samples. The public reads were quality trimmed at Q25 with fastp and then assembled into clones with MiXCR by TCRdb, keeping productive beta chains. Under each unique CDR3 protein, matching rows form one entry showing the most common genes and DNA. The V and J calls come from TCRdb's annotation, not from the publication. This sample comprises over 2,000 distinct CDR3 sequences, approximately 25% of them detected only once. The ten top clones hold about 31% of the sample.

Overall study results and their limits: Untreated patients with hematological or solid cancers showed significantly lower blood TCR diversity and higher clonality than age-matched healthy donors. According to the authors, the repertoire data do not allow conclusions to be drawn about immunological memory after chemotherapy. In both cancer cohorts, the median generation probability rose over the chemotherapy interval, which suggests that the repertoire was reconstituted through rebound thymic output. In healthy donors, the drop in TCR diversity with age came mainly from a loss of richness, whereas in cancer patients a loss of evenness also played a part.

There are 17 amino acids in the CDR3, from cysteine to phenylalanine inclusive. The CDR3 DNA has 51 bases and is translated from base 1. V drops 3 bases and J drops 0 bases, leaving 12 bases in between. In the germline V gene (reference sequence), CDR1 corresponds to MNHEY and CDR2 to SMNVEV. The sequence is built from TRBV27 and TRBJ1-6; a confident D gene designation cannot be given. The receptor's source is a human donor with a solid tumor. Sequencing used blood. CDR3 loop: CASSLSWGSSYNSPLHF. The DNA sequence reads TGTGCCAGCAGTTTGTCGTGGGGTAGCTCCTATAATTCACCCCTCCACTTT.